Listed below are T cell receptor beta chains from one sample, sequenced in a study of T cell responses to AZD1222 COVID-19 vaccine. Libraries were prepared by immunoSEQ multiplex PCR; TCRdb keeps only in-frame clonotypes and omits some of them. The sample gives around 140,000 clones, more than 80% of which show up once; over 0.85% is in the top ten. The specimen comprised peripheral blood, sampled on day 0 of MenACWY control vaccination. The receptors derive from an adult in good health. The CDR3 runs from the conserved cysteine through the conserved F or W. A D gene is named only where the DNA matches it firmly. The size field is filled for only some rows; it gives once, few, many or a size class.

V gene,J gene,clone size,D gene,CDR3 DNA,CDR3 protein
TRBV5-1,TRBJ1-6,-,-,TGCGCCAGCAGCTTGGACAGGGCCTATAATTCACCCCTCCACTTT,CASSLDRAYNSPLHF
TRBV6-2/TRBV6-3,TRBJ1-4,-,TRBD1,TGTGCCAGCAGTCCCCAGGGGGCCGGAACTAATGAAAAACTGTTTTTT,CASSPQGAGTNEKLFF
TRBV2,TRBJ1-2,-,-,TGTGCCATCCCCGGGGAGGGGTACTATGGCTACACCTTC,CAIPGEGYYGYTF
TRBV27,TRBJ2-7,-,TRBD2,TGTGCCAGCAGTCGGAAGCGGGACCGGGGAACCTACGAGCAGTACTTC,CASSRKRDRGTYEQYF
TRBV6-2/TRBV6-3,TRBJ2-7,-,-,TGTGCCAGCAGTTTTAGGAACAGTGCCGAGCAGTACTTC,CASSFRNSAEQYF
TRBV28,TRBJ1-5,-,-,TGTGCCAGCAGTTTATATGCGGCTCTTCCCAATCAGCCCCAGCATTTT,CASSLYAALPNQPQHF
TRBV19,TRBJ1-5,-,TRBD1,TGTGCCAGTTCGCCGACTGGGACAGGGGGCAGGAGCAATCAGCCCCAGCATTTT,CASSPTGTGGRSNQPQHF
TRBV2,TRBJ1-1,-,-,TGTGCCAGCAGAGATGAGGGGACCAGCGGCACTGAAGCTTTCTTT,CASRDEGTSGTEAFF
TRBV12-3/TRBV12-4,TRBJ1-2,-,-,TGTGCCAGCAGTTTACCGGGGGCAGGAGGCTACACCTTC,CASSLPGAGGYTF
TRBV10-3,TRBJ2-3,-,TRBD2,TGTGCCATCAGTCACAGACTAGCACTTCCCACAGATACGCAGTATTTT,CAISHRLALPTDTQYF
TRBV19,TRBJ1-2,-,-,TGTGCCAGTAGTATGGGACCCCCGGTACCCGCTAACTATGGCTACACCTTC,CASSMGPPVPANYGYTF
TRBV27,TRBJ1-6,-,TRBD1,TGTGCCAGCGGGGGGACAGGGGGCTGGTCACCCCTCCACTTT,CASGGTGGWSPLHF
TRBV20-1,TRBJ1-2,-,-,TGCAGTGTGAGTGACTTTGGCTATGGCTACACCTTC,CSVSDFGYGYTF
TRBV7-9,TRBJ1-2,-,TRBD1,TGTGCCAGCAGCACACCTATGACAGGGAACTATGGCTACACCTTC,CASSTPMTGNYGYTF
TRBV5-1,TRBJ2-3,-,TRBD1,TGCGCCAGCAGCGTGGACAGGGCGCCAGATACGCAGTATTTT,CASSVDRAPDTQYF
TRBV7-9,TRBJ2-5,-,-,TGTGCCAGCAGCTCACACTACGCTGAGACCCAGTACTTC,CASSSHYAETQYF
TRBV2,TRBJ2-5,-,-,TGTGCCAGCACAGGGCGGGAGACCCAGTACTTC,CASTGRETQYF
TRBV11-2,TRBJ1-2,once,-,TGTGCCAGCAGCTTGTTCTCGAACTATGGCTACACCTTC,CASSLFSNYGYTF
TRBV6-5,TRBJ1-3,once,-,TGTGCCAGCAATCCGGGATACTCTGGAAACACCATATATTTT,CASNPGYSGNTIYF
TRBV19,TRBJ1-5,-,-,TGTGCCAGTATTGACGGGGACAACATTCCCCAGCCCCAGCATTTT,CASIDGDNIPQPQHF
TRBV9,TRBJ1-5,-,-,TGTGCCAGCAGCGTATCCCTGCAACAGCCCCAGCATTTT,CASSVSLQQPQHF
TRBV6-2/TRBV6-3,TRBJ1-2,-,-,TGTGCCAGCAGTCAGAGACCGGCCTATGGCTACACCTTC,CASSQRPAYGYTF
TRBV6-5,TRBJ2-2,-,TRBD1,TGTGCCAGCACCTGGACAGGCACCGGGGAGCTGTTTTTT,CASTWTGTGELFF
TRBV5-5,TRBJ1-6,-,-,TGTGCCAGCAGCTCCCTCCGGGACTCCTATAATTCACCCCTCCACTTT,CASSSLRDSYNSPLHF
TRBV4-2,TRBJ1-5,-,-,TGTGCCAGCAGCGAAGAACAGGCATATCAGCCCCAGCATTTT,CASSEEQAYQPQHF
TRBV12-3/TRBV12-4,TRBJ1-2,-,-,TGTGCCAGCAGTTGGGAGGTGGGTGGCTACACCTTC,CASSWEVGGYTF
TRBV5-1,TRBJ2-1,-,-,TGCGCCAGCAGCCCACCCGTAACGAGCTCCTACAATGAGCAGTTCTTC,CASSPPVTSSYNEQFF
TRBV24-1,TRBJ2-1,once,-,TGTGCCACCAGTGATTTTAGGGGATCGGACCCGCCCGGGCAGTTCTTC,CATSDFRGSDPPGQFF
TRBV7-9,TRBJ2-7,-,TRBD2,TGTGCCAGCAGCCCTGGACTAGCGGGTGTCTACGAGCAGTACTTC,CASSPGLAGVYEQYF
TRBV7-2,TRBJ2-1,once,-,TGTGCCAGCAGCTTGGTACTAAACTCCTACAATGAGCAGTTCTTC,CASSLVLNSYNEQFF
TRBV3-1/TRBV3-2,TRBJ2-5,-,-,TGTGCCAGCAGCCAAGATTCAGTCCAGACCCAGTACTTC,CASSQDSVQTQYF
TRBV2,TRBJ1-2,-,-,TGTGCCAGCGGGAGAGAGCAACTTCTCGACTATGGCTACACCTTC,CASGREQLLDYGYTF
TRBV2,TRBJ1-3,-,TRBD1,TGTGCCAGCAGTGCCACCCGACAGGGATTGGGAAACACCATATATTTT,CASSATRQGLGNTIYF
TRBV11-2,TRBJ1-2,-,-,TGTGCCAGCAGCATTGGGGCCAATGAGTACCATGGCTACACCTTC,CASSIGANEYHGYTF
TRBV6-5,TRBJ2-7,-,-,TGTGCCAGCAGTTCAAGTGGAGGGGTTGTCGAGCAGTACTTC,CASSSSGGVVEQYF
TRBV7-3,TRBJ1-1,-,TRBD1,TGTGCCAGCAGCCAGGGGGCGAGCACTGAAGCTTTCTTT,CASSQGASTEAFF
TRBV12-3/TRBV12-4,TRBJ1-1,-,-,TGTGCCAGCAGTTTAGGTCAGTTCACTGAAGCTTTCTTT,CASSLGQFTEAFF
TRBV27,TRBJ2-3,-,-,TGTGCCAGCGGGCTCGGGAGACGACCTAGCACAGATACGCAGTATTTT,CASGLGRRPSTDTQYF
TRBV5-1,TRBJ1-1,-,-,TGCGCCAGCAGGGGTCAGGGAGGGAACACTGAAGCTTTCTTT,CASRGQGGNTEAFF
TRBV7-3,TRBJ2-2,once,TRBD1,TGTGCCAGCAGCCCAATCGACAGGGGGCTTTACACCGGGGAGCTGTTTTTT,CASSPIDRGLYTGELFF
TRBV3-1/TRBV3-2,TRBJ2-5,-,-,TGTGCCAGCAGCCCGGAGCAAGAGACCCAGTACTTC,CASSPEQETQYF
TRBV6-6,TRBJ1-2,-,-,TGTGCCAGCAGTTACTCGCACTATGGCTACACCTTC,CASSYSHYGYTF
TRBV18,TRBJ1-2,-,-,TGTGCCAGCTCACCACCGATGGGTGGCTACACCTTC,CASSPPMGGYTF
TRBV5-1,TRBJ2-7,-,TRBD1,TGCGCCAGCAGCAGCCGGGACAGTCCCTCCTACGAGCAGTACTTC,CASSSRDSPSYEQYF